This TCR beta chain was retrieved from a study of blood T cell repertoires in COVID-19 (dated by TCRdb to 2018 to 2020). For context, the study as a whole: Samples from collaborators originated in the United States, Italy and Spain and spanned both the acute and convalescent phases of COVID-19. Deeply sampled blood TCRbeta repertoires from subjects exposed to, actively infected with, or recovered from COVID-19 were included in the dataset. Where available, HLA class I and class II types were taken from metadata supplied by the sample provider and were not determined by assay-based typing. A de-identified subject ID, COVID-19 status, age in years and sex were almost always included in the sample metadata. The repertoires were made available in a free public database intended to serve as a resource for research on the immune response to SARS-CoV-2. The material from the prospective study consisted of cDNA or gDNA derived from T cells, B-cell-depleted T cells, or PBMCs. Samples were obtained from the ongoing ImmuneRACE study (first 160 participants) and from about 1,300 subjects provided by 6 global collaborators. Here is what the overall study found, with its caveats: The amount of clinical and demographic metadata varied by source and participant and was provided uncurated.

Samples from volunteer blood donors who had recovered from COVID-19 were contributed by a second Seattle source. The collaborating institutions used their own protocols to collect whole blood in K2EDTA tubes. For TCRbeta analysis, collaborators shipped samples as frozen whole blood, isolated PBMCs, or DNA extracted from either of those sample types. The immunoSEQ Assay, a bias-controlled multiplex PCR, was used to amplify TCRbeta CDR3 regions from genomic DNA. The authors' pipeline ran thus. Within the assay, amplification of reference gene primers was used to estimate how many nucleated cells each sample contained. To quantify the absolute abundance of each unique TCRbeta CDR3 rearrangement, sequence reads were collapsed and filtered. For each sample, productive Simpson clonality was calculated as the square root of Simpson's diversity index across productive rearrangements. What TCRdb holds here is the immuneACCESS table cut down to in-frame rearrangements. Part of the clones is not present; checked against another copy, under half of the missing clones reflect an unresolved V gene, and the others are unexplained. D and trimming come from the DNA, and the V and J calls and clone size come from that table. The sample profile shows more than 300,000 clones; roughly 90% of them were found once. The ten top clones hold about 6% of the sample.

Comment on this clone: No cognate antigen has been identified for it. No quality values exist for individual bases; no much larger clone is one base distant.

Sequencing input: peripheral blood. This clonotype originated in a man aged 18 to 30 who had recovered from COVID-19.

The CDR3 amino acid sequence is: CASSSREGMNTEAFF. The bases are TGTGCCAGCAGCTCTCGGGAGGGTATGAACACTGAAGCTTTCTTT. The chain is made from TRBV7-9 and TRBJ1-1, with no confident D gene call. V and J lose 4 bases and 0 bases, and a span of 12 bases separates them. Its CDR3 holds 15 amino acids, cysteine through phenylalanine. The CDR3 DNA has 45 bases and is translated from base 1. The germline V gene (reference sequence) provides CDR1 SEHNR and CDR2 FQNEAQ.